The 3 T cell receptor beta chains below were found in one sample sequenced in a study of OX40 agonist ivuxolimab in advanced cancers. Libraries were prepared by immunoSEQ multiplex PCR; TCRdb keeps only in-frame clonotypes and omits some of them. In the table there are 13,000 to 15,000 clones, roughly nine tenths of which are singletons. Sequenced material: CD4+ or CD8+ T cells sorted from blood, taken in a trial of the OX40 agonist ivuxolimab. The receptor source for this set is an adult with an advanced solid tumor such as melanoma, head and neck, liver or kidney cancer.

The chain joins TRBV11-3 to TRBJ2-1; 10 bases align to TRBD2. With 5 bases clipped from V and 5 bases from J, the junction kept 6 bases outside the gene matches. CDR3 length: 15 residues. CDR1 and CDR2 from the germline V gene are SGHNT and YENEEA. This chain's CDR3 is CASSASGRADNEQFF. As DNA, the CDR3 is TGTGCCAGCAGCGCAAGCGGGAGGGCCGACAATGAGCAGTTCTTC. Together with reference TRBV11-3 and TRBJ2-1, the CDR3 gives the full variable domain: EAGVVQSPRYKIIEKKQPVAFWCNPISGHNTLYWYLQNLGQGPELLIRYENEEAVDDSQLPKDRFSAERLKGVDSTLKIQPAELGDSAVYLCASSASGRADNEQFFGPGTRLTVL.

The chain is built from TRBV30 and TRBJ2-7; 9 positions match TRBD1. The J segment lost 1 base and the V segment lost 2 bases, leaving 3 bases of the junction unmatched. Germline CDR1 reads GTSNPN; CDR2 reads SVGIG (reference sequence). The CDR3 loop spans 14 amino acids. The CDR3 spells CAWSTGTGSYEQYF. CDR3 DNA sequence: TGTGCCTGGAGTACCGGGACAGGGTCCTACGAGCAGTACTTC.

The gene calls are TRBV29-1 and TRBJ2-2; TRBD1 agrees at 9 bases. Germline V gives CDR1 SQVTM, CDR2 ANQGSEA. CDR3 size: 14 residues. The junction had 3 bases not matched to a gene; V was cut back by 1 base and J by 6 bases. The CDR3 sequence is CSVEGQGDAGELFF. The CDR3 coding sequence is TGCAGCGTTGAAGGACAGGGGGACGCCGGGGAGCTGTTTTTT.